Listed below are T cell receptor beta chains from one sample, sequenced in a study of early T cells in non-severe SARS-CoV-2 infection. Via MiXCR, TCRdb re-called the 5' RACE reads, giving one row per CDR3 protein. The sample shows 84,000 or so distinct CDR3 sequences, more than 13% of them seen only once. The sequenced sample was whole blood. These receptors were collected from an adult who was a healthcare worker with PCR-confirmed SARS-CoV-2 infection or an uninfected control (not recorded which). Each CDR3 is given with its conserved first and last residue. Each record gives: D gene, CDR3 length, V gene, J gene, clone size, CDR3 protein, CDR3 DNA. The D gene is left open where the match is weak. The listing skips clone size in some rows; elsewhere it reads once, few, many or a size class.

D gene: TRBD1
CDR3 length: 16
V gene: TRBV10-3
J gene: TRBJ2-3
clone size: NA
CDR3 protein: CAIRSTGRSGTDTQYF
CDR3 DNA: TGTGCCATCAGGTCGACAGGGCGTTCGGGCACAGATACGCAGTATTTT

D gene: TRBD1
CDR3 length: 15
V gene: TRBV19
J gene: TRBJ2-5
clone size: NA
CDR3 protein: CASSAQGPYQETQYF
CDR3 DNA: TGTGCCAGTAGTGCACAGGGGCCTTACCAAGAGACCCAGTACTTC

D gene: TRBD2
CDR3 length: 16
V gene: TRBV6-1
J gene: TRBJ2-3
clone size: NA
CDR3 protein: CASKFLAGGNTDTQYF
CDR3 DNA: TGTGCCAGCAAATTCCTAGCGGGGGGGAACACAGATACGCAGTATTTT

D gene: TRBD1
CDR3 length: 16
V gene: TRBV7-6
J gene: TRBJ1-4
clone size: many
CDR3 protein: CASSSRDRGQDEKLFF
CDR3 DNA: TGTGCCAGCAGCTCCCGGGACAGGGGGCAGGATGAAAAACTGTTTTTT

D gene: NA
CDR3 length: 17
V gene: TRBV5-1
J gene: TRBJ1-6
clone size: few
CDR3 protein: CASSLDRPGQPNSPLHF
CDR3 DNA: TGCGCCAGCAGCTTGGATCGACCGGGACAACCGAATTCACCCCTCCACTTT

D gene: NA
CDR3 length: 14
V gene: TRBV12-3/TRBV12-4
J gene: TRBJ1-1
clone size: NA
CDR3 protein: CASSSTLVNTEAFF
CDR3 DNA: TGTGCCAGCAGTTCAACCCTCGTCAACACTGAAGCTTTCTTT

D gene: TRBD1
CDR3 length: 15
V gene: TRBV28
J gene: TRBJ2-1
clone size: few
CDR3 protein: CASSLPGTGGGEQFF
CDR3 DNA: TGTGCCAGCAGTCTGCCCGGGACAGGGGGCGGTGAGCAGTTCTTC

D gene: NA
CDR3 length: 14
V gene: TRBV29-1
J gene: TRBJ1-2
clone size: many
CDR3 protein: CSAGRADTLYGYTF
CDR3 DNA: TGCAGCGCCGGTAGGGCAGATACCCTCTATGGCTACACCTTC

D gene: NA
CDR3 length: 12
V gene: TRBV28
J gene: TRBJ1-2
clone size: few
CDR3 protein: CASSSVPYGYTF
CDR3 DNA: TGTGCCAGCAGTTCCGTTCCTTATGGCTACACCTTC

D gene: NA
CDR3 length: 15
V gene: TRBV5-1
J gene: TRBJ1-3
clone size: many
CDR3 protein: CASSLDKNSGNTIYF
CDR3 DNA: TGCGCCAGCAGCTTGGACAAAAACTCTGGAAACACCATATATTTT

D gene: NA
CDR3 length: 15
V gene: TRBV7-8
J gene: TRBJ2-1
clone size: few
CDR3 protein: CASSRATSSYNEQFF
CDR3 DNA: TGTGCCAGCTCGAGGGCAACGAGCTCCTACAATGAGCAGTTCTTC

D gene: TRBD2
CDR3 length: 14
V gene: TRBV9
J gene: TRBJ2-3
clone size: few
CDR3 protein: CASSRGGSTDTQYF
CDR3 DNA: TGTGCCAGCAGCCGGGGGGGTAGCACAGATACGCAGTATTTT

D gene: NA
CDR3 length: 13
V gene: TRBV29-1
J gene: TRBJ2-5
clone size: NA
CDR3 protein: CSADAQRQETQYF
CDR3 DNA: TGCAGCGCAGATGCCCAGCGGCAAGAGACCCAGTACTTC

D gene: NA
CDR3 length: 14
V gene: TRBV14
J gene: TRBJ2-7
clone size: NA
CDR3 protein: CASSPLRGAYEQYF
CDR3 DNA: TGTGCCAGCAGCCCACTCAGGGGAGCCTACGAGCAGTACTTC

D gene: NA
CDR3 length: 14
V gene: TRBV28
J gene: TRBJ2-1
clone size: NA
CDR3 protein: CASSLIGDVNEQFF
CDR3 DNA: TGTGCCAGCAGCCTTATCGGGGACGTCAATGAGCAGTTCTTC

D gene: NA
CDR3 length: 9
V gene: TRBV29-1
J gene: TRBJ2-5
clone size: few
CDR3 protein: CSVDSPQYF
CDR3 DNA: TGCAGCGTTGACTCCCCCCAGTACTTC

D gene: NA
CDR3 length: 15
V gene: TRBV28
J gene: TRBJ2-2
clone size: NA
CDR3 protein: CACRGGGEDTGELFF
CDR3 DNA: TGTGCCTGCCGCGGGGGCGGGGAAGACACCGGGGAGCTGTTTTTT

D gene: NA
CDR3 length: 11
V gene: TRBV12-3/TRBV12-4
J gene: TRBJ2-1
clone size: few
CDR3 protein: CASSSPGEQFF
CDR3 DNA: TGTGCCAGCAGTTCTCCGGGTGAGCAGTTCTTC

D gene: TRBD2
CDR3 length: 16
V gene: TRBV4-2
J gene: TRBJ2-5
clone size: NA
CDR3 protein: CASSQDRSGGTPTQYF
CDR3 DNA: TGTGCCAGCAGCCAAGATAGGAGCGGGGGGACACCCACCCAGTACTTC

D gene: NA
CDR3 length: 16
V gene: TRBV30
J gene: TRBJ1-3
clone size: NA
CDR3 protein: CALKGGLLSSGNTIYF
CDR3 DNA: TGTGCCCTAAAGGGTGGTCTGCTCAGCTCTGGAAACACCATATATTTT

D gene: NA
CDR3 length: 14
V gene: TRBV5-4
J gene: TRBJ2-3
clone size: few
CDR3 protein: CASRTYRDSDTQYF
CDR3 DNA: TGTGCCAGCAGAACTTACAGGGATTCAGATACGCAGTATTTT

D gene: NA
CDR3 length: 14
V gene: TRBV6-5
J gene: TRBJ2-1
clone size: few
CDR3 protein: CASSSLGVYNEQFF
CDR3 DNA: TGTGCCAGCAGTTCCCTAGGGGTCTACAATGAGCAGTTCTTC

D gene: NA
CDR3 length: 13
V gene: TRBV5-1
J gene: TRBJ2-2
clone size: NA
CDR3 protein: CASSLGLGGELFF
CDR3 DNA: TGCGCCAGCAGCTTGGGTCTCGGCGGGGAGCTGTTTTTT

D gene: NA
CDR3 length: 15
V gene: TRBV6-2/TRBV6-3
J gene: TRBJ2-3
clone size: many
CDR3 protein: CASSTTSDGTDTQYF
CDR3 DNA: TGTGCCAGCAGTACTACCTCCGACGGCACAGATACGCAGTATTTT

D gene: TRBD1
CDR3 length: 12
V gene: TRBV29-1
J gene: TRBJ1-2
clone size: few
CDR3 protein: CSVPRTGAAYTF
CDR3 DNA: TGCAGCGTCCCCAGGACAGGGGCCGCCTACACCTTC

D gene: NA
CDR3 length: 15
V gene: TRBV9
J gene: TRBJ1-3
clone size: NA
CDR3 protein: CASSVYQGPGNTIYF
CDR3 DNA: TGTGCCAGCAGCGTATACCAGGGTCCTGGAAACACCATATATTTT

D gene: NA
CDR3 length: 13
V gene: TRBV6-5
J gene: TRBJ1-2
clone size: many
CDR3 protein: CASSYEAGYGYTF
CDR3 DNA: TGTGCCAGCAGTTACGAGGCCGGCTATGGCTACACCTTC

D gene: NA
CDR3 length: 11
V gene: TRBV5-1
J gene: TRBJ2-1
clone size: few
CDR3 protein: CASMGDNEQFF
CDR3 DNA: TGCGCCAGCATGGGGGACAATGAGCAGTTCTTC

D gene: TRBD2
CDR3 length: 13
V gene: TRBV7-9
J gene: TRBJ2-3
clone size: few
CDR3 protein: CASPAGDADTQYF
CDR3 DNA: TGTGCCAGCCCCGCGGGGGATGCAGATACGCAGTATTTT

D gene: NA
CDR3 length: 14
V gene: TRBV5-1
J gene: TRBJ2-3
clone size: NA
CDR3 protein: CASSPAGSADTQYF
CDR3 DNA: TGCGCCAGCAGCCCGGCGGGCTCTGCGGATACGCAGTATTTT

D gene: NA
CDR3 length: 14
V gene: TRBV7-8
J gene: TRBJ2-7
clone size: many
CDR3 protein: CASSARVSRSEQYF
CDR3 DNA: TGTGCCAGCAGCGCCCGGGTTTCCCGTTCCGAGCAGTACTTC

D gene: TRBD2
CDR3 length: 15
V gene: TRBV12-3/TRBV12-4
J gene: TRBJ2-1
clone size: NA
CDR3 protein: CASSPLAGGYNEQFF
CDR3 DNA: TGTGCCAGCAGTCCCCTAGCGGGGGGGTACAATGAGCAGTTCTTC

D gene: NA
CDR3 length: 11
V gene: TRBV6-5
J gene: TRBJ2-7
clone size: NA
CDR3 protein: CASGRPYEQYF
CDR3 DNA: TGTGCCAGCGGGCGGCCCTACGAGCAGTACTTC

D gene: NA
CDR3 length: 15
V gene: TRBV28
J gene: TRBJ1-5
clone size: NA
CDR3 protein: CASSLSGAFNQPQHF
CDR3 DNA: TGTGCCAGCAGTTTATCGGGGGCCTTCAATCAGCCCCAGCATTTT

D gene: NA
CDR3 length: 17
V gene: TRBV11-3
J gene: TRBJ2-2
clone size: NA
CDR3 protein: CASSKEDRGLYTGELFF
CDR3 DNA: TGTGCCAGCAGCAAAGAGGACCGGGGACTGTACACCGGGGAGCTGTTTTTT

D gene: TRBD1
CDR3 length: 14
V gene: TRBV20-1
J gene: TRBJ2-3
clone size: medium-sized
CDR3 protein: CSAKWDSLTDTQYF
CDR3 DNA: TGCAGTGCTAAATGGGACAGCCTCACAGATACGCAGTATTTT